This TCR beta chain was retrieved from a study of blood T cell repertoires in COVID-19. Looking at the study overall: The study drew acute and convalescent COVID-19 samples from the United States, Italy and Spain.

CDR3 length: 13 amino acids. Germline V gene lookup returns CDR1 LNHDA and CDR2 SQIVND (reference sequence). Trimming took off 7 bases at V and 6 bases at J, with 12 bases between the two ends. Source study methods: From reference gene primer amplification, estimates of nucleated cell counts were derived. Data came from immunoSEQ multiplex PCR; TCRdb stores just in-frame clones and leaves some out. V, J and clone size were drawn from that table, and D and trimming were deduced from the DNA. The sample has about 160,000 clones; 80% are singletons. Donors in Cohort 3 counted as recovered after two negative PCRs, clearance, or symptom resolution.

This receptor was taken from a woman aged 60-70 years who had recovered from COVID-19. The sample comprised PBMCs or T cells enriched from blood (not recorded which). The chain couples TRBV19 to TRBJ2-2; possible D gene TRBD2, 7 bases. The CDR3 is CASNRGAAGELFF. Written as DNA, the CDR3 is TGTGCCAGTAATCGGGGGGCCGCCGGGGAGCTGTTTTTT.